This T cell receptor beta chain originates from a study of blood T cell repertoires in COVID-19 (TCRdb year 2020). Notes on the research overall: Samples covering the acute and convalescent phases of COVID-19 were provided by collaborators in the United States, Italy and Spain. The prospective study material was composed of cDNA or gDNA derived from T cells, B-cell-depleted T cells, or PBMCs. The dataset comprised deeply sampled blood TCRbeta repertoires from subjects exposed to, actively infected with, or recovered from COVID-19. The repertoires were made available in a free public database intended to serve as a resource for research on the immune response to SARS-CoV-2. The samples were drawn from two sources: the first 160 participants of the ongoing ImmuneRACE study, and over 1,000 subjects contributed by 6 global collaborators. The sample metadata nearly always contained a de-identified subject ID, COVID-19 status, age in years and sex. Where available, HLA class I and class II types were taken from metadata supplied by the sample provider and were not determined by assay-based typing. The paper's findings and limits, for the study overall: Clinical and demographic metadata were provided uncurated, with the amount varying by source and participant.

Each collaborating institution followed its own protocols to collect whole blood in K2EDTA tubes. For TCRbeta analysis, collaborators shipped samples as frozen whole blood, isolated PBMCs, or DNA extracted from either of those sample types. As for this clone: There is no known antigen for this receptor. Base qualities were left out, and no much larger clone turns up one base away.

Per the germline V gene (reference sequence), MNHNY is the CDR1 and SVGAGI is the CDR2. V is clipped by 4 bases and J by 11 bases, and the sequence between their germline boundaries is 23 bases long. There are 15 amino acids in the CDR3, from cysteine to phenylalanine inclusive. Only CDR3 DNA remains: 45 bases, in frame from the first base. The immunoSEQ Assay, a bias-controlled multiplex PCR, was used to amplify TCRbeta CDR3 regions from genomic DNA. The original pipeline was this. Nucleated cell counts per sample were estimated from amplification of reference gene primers within the assay. To quantify the absolute abundance of each unique TCRbeta CDR3 rearrangement, sequence reads were collapsed and filtered. For each sample, productive Simpson clonality was calculated as the square root of Simpson's diversity index over productive rearrangements. TCRdb mirrors the immuneACCESS table, restricted to in-frame sequences. Some clones are absent from its copies; in checked studies, under half trace to an unresolved V gene, and the reason for the others is unknown. D and trimming were read from the DNA, whereas the V and J calls and clone size are those reported in that table. This sample gives approximately 90,000 clones in total; about 83% of them show up just once. The ten biggest clones cover roughly 50% of the sample.

The sequence derives from a human donor in a cohort sampled during active COVID-19. Sequenced sample: peripheral blood. Recombination joined TRBV6-6 with TRBJ1-1, with the D gene call left open. The nucleotides read TGTGCCAGCAGTTCTTCCGGAGGACCTCCTCGGCGGGCTTTCTTT. This codes for CASSSSGGPPRRAFF.